This TCR beta chain appears in the sequencing data of a study of blood T cell repertoires in COVID-19. Study-wide background: Acute and convalescent COVID-19 samples came from the United States, Italy and Spain. Sample material is recorded as cDNA or gDNA derived from T cells, B-cell-depleted T cells, or PBMCs.

The CDR3 contains 14 residues. The germline V gene has CDR1 SGHDT and CDR2 YYEEEE. Trimming cost V 2 bases and J 5 bases, with 13 bases left between them. TCRdb's copy holds only in-frame clones and misses some; the assay was immunoSEQ multiplex PCR. The sample holds roughly 220,000 clones, roughly four fifths seen once. The receptor was isolated from a woman in her fifties or sixties with acute or convalescent COVID-19. The chain recombines TRBV5-6 with TRBJ1-2; D may be TRBD1 (6 bases). Sequencing was done on a sample of peripheral blood. Here the CDR3 DNA reads TGTGCCAGCAGCTTCCAGGGGCAGGGTTATGGCTACACCTTC. Translation: CASSFQGQGYGYTF.